One sample yielded the 32 T cell receptor beta chains listed below, sequenced in a study of sequential checkpoint blockade in melanoma. The treatment: randomized to nivolumab then ipilimumab (arm A) or the reverse (arm B). Clones were sequenced by immunoSEQ multiplex PCR, and TCRdb holds only the in-frame ones, with some missing. The data contain 34,000 or so clones, roughly 85% of them singletons. Here the sequenced sample was CD8+ T cells sorted from blood (inferred from file names), taken from a patient given nivolumab and ipilimumab in sequence. The origin of the receptors is a human donor with melanoma.

The V and J genes are TRBV7-2 and TRBJ2-7, with TRBD2 identical over 8 bases. V dropped 4 bases and J dropped 4; count of bases not matched to a gene: 3. CDR1 and CDR2 from the germline V gene are SGHTA and FQGNSA. The CDR3 is 13 amino acids. The CDR3 sequence: CASSSGRGYEQYF. CDR3 nucleotides: TGTGCCAGCAGCTCCGGGAGGGGATACGAGCAGTACTTC.

This chain links TRBV6-4 with TRBJ2-3, with TRBD2 matching 9 bases. In germline, CDR1 is MRHNA, CDR2 SNTAGT. This CDR3 has 19 amino acids. Germline trimming cut 6 bases from V and 2 bases from J; bases unmatched to any gene: 18. The CDR3 here is CASSAESGGAGGLTDTQYF. The CDR3 DNA follows: TGTGCCAGCAGCGCCGAAAGTGGTGGAGCGGGAGGTCTCACAGATACGCAGTATTTT.

The chain couples TRBV6-5 to TRBJ2-1; D possibly corresponds to TRBD2 (5 bases). CDR3 length: 14 amino acids. Germline CDR1 is MNHEY and CDR2 is SVGAGI. The V gene lost 8 bases and the J gene lost 9 bases, with 20 bases spanning the gap. CDR3 in DNA: TGTGCCAGCGGATTAAGCGGACTCTTCGCTGAGCAGTTCTTC. It specifies CASGLSGLFAEQFF.

V usage is TRBV7-9 and J usage is TRBJ1-3, with a weak D call TRBD1 (6 bases). This CDR3 contains 11 residues. The V end was cut by 7 bases, the J end by 11 bases, with 12 bases between. Germline-derived CDR1 and CDR2 are SEHNR and FQNEAQ (reference sequence). The CDR3 here is CASTAGGAIYF. As DNA, the CDR3 is TGTGCCAGCACCGCGGGGGGCGCCATATATTTT.

The chain uses TRBV27 and TRBJ2-7, with unresolved D. There are 11 residues in the CDR3. V lost 8 bases and J lost 6, with 11 bases in between. The germline gives CDR1 MNHEY, CDR2 SMNVEV (reference sequence). The CDR3 loop reads CASRTGLEQYF. The DNA for the CDR3 is TGTGCCAGCCGAACTGGGCTCGAGCAGTACTTC.

V and J are TRBV5-1 and TRBJ2-7; 9 bases match TRBD2. Trimming cost V 0 bases and J 6 bases; bases outside gene matches: 4. The CDR3 spans 14 residues. From germline, CDR1 is SGHRS and CDR2 YFSETQ. The CDR3 loop reads CASSLVVRGGEQYF. CDR3 coding DNA: TGCGCCAGCAGCTTGGTAGTGCGGGGGGGCGAGCAGTACTTC.

The genes are TRBV5-1 and TRBJ1-5; D is uncertain. The CDR3 runs 13 residues. The V end lost 1 base, the J end lost 4 bases, and 6 bases lay between the germline ends. Germline values: CDR1 SGHRS, CDR2 YFSETQ. The CDR3: CASSLSGNQPQHF. The CDR3 region has the DNA TGCGCCAGCAGCTTGTCGGGGAATCAGCCCCAGCATTTT.

Worth noting for this clone: The same CDR3 is also encoded by other DNA sequences in this sample. The chain links TRBV27 to TRBJ1-1, with D possibly TRBD1 on 5 matching bases. V lost 3 bases, J lost 0 bases, and 8 bases lay in between. Germline V gene data show CDR1 as MNHEY and CDR2 as SMNVEV (reference sequence). The CDR3 length is 14 residues. This CDR3 is CASSLGRMNTEAFF. CDR3 in DNA: TGTGCCAGCAGTTTGGGGCGGATGAACACTGAAGCTTTCTTT.

The V and J genes are TRBV27 and TRBJ1-1, with a possible D match to TRBD1 (6 bases). The germline V and J ends were trimmed by 7 bases and 4 bases, with 19 bases remaining between them. The CDR3 extends over 15 amino acids. Germline-derived CDR1 and CDR2 are MNHEY and SMNVEV (reference sequence). The CDR3 nucleotides are TGTGCCAGCATGTCTGGGGGGGCCGTTGGCACTGAAGCTTTCTTT. It translates to CASMSGGAVGTEAFF.

This clone was observed a single time. The rearrangement uses TRBV19 and TRBJ2-7; maybe TRBD2 (6 bases). Germline V gene data show CDR1 as LNHDA and CDR2 as SQIVND (reference sequence). CDR3 size: 13 residues. The ends were cut back, 5 bases at V and 4 bases at J, with 12 bases in the middle. This CDR3 reads CASSFSGLYEQYF. The CDR3 DNA is TGTGCCAGTAGTTTTAGCGGCCTTTACGAGCAGTACTTC. Full variable domain (missing parts from reference TRBV19 and TRBJ2-7): DGGITQSPKYLFRKEGQNVTLSCEQNLNHDAMYWYRQDPGQGLRLIYYSQIVNDFQKGDIAEGYSVSREKKESFPLTVTSAQKNPTAFYLCASSFSGLYEQYFGPGTRLTVT.

This clone appeared once. V usage is TRBV19 and J usage is TRBJ1-5; a possible D gene is TRBD1 (6 bases). The CDR3 runs 17 residues. Looked up from germline, CDR1 is LNHDA and CDR2 is SQIVND (reference sequence). V lost 0 bases and J lost 0, with 12 bases in between. The CDR3 reads CASSIERGFYSNQPQHF. CDR3 sequence (DNA): TGTGCCAGTAGTATAGAAAGGGGGTTTTATAGCAATCAGCCCCAGCATTTT.

The chain uses TRBV6-5 and TRBJ2-7, with D possibly matching TRBD1 (6 bases). The CDR3 extends over 13 amino acids. Trimming removed 4 bases at V and 2 bases at J, with 9 bases between. Looked up from germline, CDR1 is MNHEY and CDR2 is SVGAGI. CDR3 sequence (DNA): TGTGCCAGCAGTTGGGCAGGGGCCTACGAGCAGTACTTC. Translated: CASSWAGAYEQYF.

This rearrangement joins TRBV6-1 to TRBJ1-1; D remains unclear. This CDR3 is built from 13 residues. CDR1 MNHNS and CDR2 SASEGT come from the germline V gene. Trimming stripped 8 bases from V and 3 bases from J, with 13 bases between. The CDR3 bases are TGTGCCAGCCCTGACTCTTGGTACACTGAAGCTTTCTTT. Its protein product is CASPDSWYTEAFF.

This clone was detected only once. The chain uses TRBV27 and TRBJ2-7; D unresolved. The germline V and J ends were trimmed by 7 bases and 1 base, with 8 bases remaining between them. This CDR3 contains 12 residues. The germline gives CDR1 MNHEY, CDR2 SMNVEV (reference sequence). The CDR3 loop is CASIGESYEQYF. CDR3 DNA sequence: TGTGCCAGCATTGGAGAATCCTACGAGCAGTACTTC.

The chain carries TRBV28 and TRBJ2-2; a weak D match, TRBD2 (7 bases). V lost 5 bases and J 5 bases, leaving 15 bases between the germline ends. CDR1 and CDR2 (germline): MDHEN, SYDVKM. The CDR3 runs to 15 residues. The CDR3 coding sequence is TGTGCCAGCAGTCCGTCCGGGGGGCAAACCGGGGAGCTGTTTTTT. Protein sequence: CASSPSGGQTGELFF.

This sequence joins TRBV5-6 and TRBJ1-1, with a possible D match to TRBD1 (6 bases). The CDR3 covers 16 residues. Trimming left V 3 bases short and J 10 bases short, with 25 bases between. Germline lookup yields CDR1 SGHDT and CDR2 YYEEEE. The CDR3 spells CASSSPGGGAIYGAFF. The CDR3 nucleotides read TGTGCCAGCAGCTCCCCGGGTGGGGGGGCCATTTATGGAGCTTTCTTT.

This clone was seen more than once but under ten times. The chain combines TRBV28 with TRBJ1-2, with D maybe TRBD1 (6 bases). The CDR3 totals 13 residues. Germline V CDR1 and CDR2: MDHEN, SYDVKM. V was pared by 0 bases and J by 9 bases, with 11 bases between. CDR3 DNA: TGTGCCAGCAGTTTATGGTCAGGGGCTCGCTACACCTTC. Amino acid sequence: CASSLWSGARYTF.

For the CDR3, the DNA is TGTGCCAGCAGCCCCTCCTTAGGCGGGAGCACAGATACGCAGTATTTT. As protein: CASSPSLGGSTDTQYF. The chain carries TRBV9 and TRBJ2-3, with D tentatively TRBD2 (5 bases). Germline lookup yields CDR1 SGDLS and CDR2 YYNGEE. Trimming stripped 4 bases from V and 0 bases from J, with 15 bases between. The CDR3 is 16 amino acids.

The J gene is TRBJ2-1, the V gene TRBV14, with D possibly matching TRBD1 (6 bases). There are 16 residues in the CDR3. The germline V gene has CDR1 SGHDN and CDR2 FVKESK. Trimming stripped 8 bases from V and 1 base from J, with 18 bases between. CDR3 sequence reads: CASSSVRDNSYNEQFF. The CDR3 DNA reads TGTGCCAGCTCCTCCGTCCGGGACAATTCCTACAATGAGCAGTTCTTC.

This clone was picked up one time. The chain links TRBV7-9 to TRBJ2-2; 7 bases are shared with TRBD1. Germline V lookup: CDR1 SEHNR, CDR2 FQNEAQ (reference sequence). This CDR3 contains 14 residues. After removal of 4 bases from V and 4 bases from J, the junction contained 3 bases not matched to a gene. The CDR3 sequence: CASSWGTATGELFF. In DNA form, the CDR3 reads TGTGCCAGCAGCTGGGGGACAGCCACCGGGGAGCTGTTTTTT.

The J gene is TRBJ1-2, the V gene TRBV27, with TRBD1 matching 7 bases. This CDR3 has 16 residues. Trimming took 2 bases from V and 4 from J; bases not matched to a gene: 10. Germline V lookup: CDR1 MNHEY, CDR2 SMNVEV (reference sequence). The CDR3 DNA sequence: TGTGCCAGCAGTTTACTCGGGAAACAGGGGAGCTATGGCTACACCTTC. Residues: CASSLLGKQGSYGYTF.

The chain carries TRBV4-2 and TRBJ2-1; 9 bases agree with TRBD1. Germline loops: CDR1 LGHNA, CDR2 YNFKEQ. This CDR3 has 16 amino acids. J lost 1 base, V lost 4 bases, and 5 bases had no gene match. CDR3 region: CASSPTDRGSYNEQFF. The CDR3, as DNA: TGTGCCAGCAGCCCAACCGACAGGGGGTCCTACAATGAGCAGTTCTTC.

CDR3 DNA: TGTGCCAGTAGTCCAGGGGGCCCCGGGGAGCTGTTTTTT. Translation: CASSPGGPGELFF. The chain is built from TRBV19 and TRBJ2-2; 8 nucleotides line up with TRBD1. CDR3 length: 13 amino acids. V trimming: 5 bases; J trimming: 6 bases; junction bases outside the gene matches: 2. Germline CDR1 reads LNHDA; CDR2 reads SQIVND (reference sequence).

V is TRBV9 and J is TRBJ1-2; 7 nucleotides match TRBD1. J was trimmed by 3 bases and V by 3 bases; bases with no gene match: 11. This CDR3 has 16 residues. CDR1 is SGDLS, CDR2 YYNGEE, per germline. The CDR3 region has the DNA TGTGCCAGCAGCGGGTTCCATAGGACAGGAGACTATGGCTACACCTTC. Translating it yields CASSGFHRTGDYGYTF.

The chain recombines TRBV6-6 with TRBJ2-5, with D maybe TRBD1 (5 bases). The CDR3 length is 13 residues. Germline CDR1 MNHNY, CDR2 SVGAGI (reference sequence). Trimming took off 4 bases at V and 4 bases at J, with 10 bases between the two ends. CDR3 nucleotide sequence: TGTGCCAGCAGTTGGTTTGGGGCAGAGACCCAGTACTTC. Translating gives CASSWFGAETQYF.

This clone was seen only once. The chain links TRBV10-2 to TRBJ2-5, with 8 nucleotides matching TRBD2. Germline V CDR1 and CDR2: WSHSY, SAAADI. The ends lost 7 bases at V and 5 bases at J; junction bases unmatched: 9. The CDR3 sequence is 14 residues long. The CDR3 bases are TGCGCCAGCAACGGGGGGGCCGAGGGGGAGACCCAGTACTTC. Its translation: CASNGGAEGETQYF.

V gene TRBV19 combines with J gene TRBJ2-3; D possibly corresponds to TRBD1 (5 bases). The CDR3 extends over 15 amino acids. CDR1 is LNHDA, CDR2 SQIVND, per germline (reference sequence). Trimming removed 6 bases from V and 5 bases from J, with 18 bases in between. DNA for the CDR3: TGTGCCAGTAGGTTAACAGGAATTCGTGTAGATACGCAGTATTTT. Residues: CASRLTGIRVDTQYF.

The chain carries TRBV10-3 and TRBJ2-7, with TRBD2 matching 13 bases. The CDR3 is made up of 15 amino acids. In germline, CDR1 is ENHRY, CDR2 SYGVKD. V shed 6 bases, J shed 2 bases, and the junction held 4 bases outside the gene matches. The CDR3 loop is CAIRELAGGTYEQYF. The CDR3 coding sequence is TGTGCCATCAGGGAACTAGCGGGAGGGACCTACGAGCAGTACTTC.

This rearrangement joins TRBV19 to TRBJ1-2; D uncertain. The CDR3 covers 16 residues. V gave up 1 base and J gave up 2 bases, with 14 bases separating them. Germline V gene data show CDR1 as LNHDA and CDR2 as SQIVND (reference sequence). For the CDR3, the DNA is TGTGCCAGTAGTATAGTTGGAGAACTCGCCAACTATGGCTACACCTTC. Protein: CASSIVGELANYGYTF. The whole variable domain, filled in from reference TRBV19 and TRBJ1-2, reads DGGITQSPKYLFRKEGQNVTLSCEQNLNHDAMYWYRQDPGQGLRLIYYSQIVNDFQKGDIAEGYSVSREKKESFPLTVTSAQKNPTAFYLCASSIVGELANYGYTFGSGTRLTVV.

The chain uses TRBV5-1 and TRBJ2-7, with 8 bases identical to TRBD1. The CDR3 has 14 amino acids. Germline CDR1 is SGHRS and CDR2 is YFSETQ. The ends lost 3 bases at V and 5 bases at J; junction bases unmatched: 7. The CDR3 reads CASSSWTGMDEQYF. The DNA for the CDR3 is TGCGCCAGCAGCTCCTGGACAGGGATGGACGAGCAGTACTTC.

The V call is TRBV18, the J call TRBJ2-2; 9 positions match TRBD1. V lost 4 bases and J lost 4; bases outside the gene matches: 4. The CDR3 consists of 15 residues. Looked up from germline, CDR1 is KGHSH and CDR2 is LQKENI. CDR3 DNA sequence: TGTGCCAGCTCACTTAACAGGGGGCTCACCGGGGAGCTGTTTTTT. The encoded protein is CASSLNRGLTGELFF.

This clone was counted a few times. Its ends do not fully match the called genes, so a read error is possible. The chain uses TRBV5-4 and TRBJ2-7; 12 bases are shared with TRBD2. From germline, CDR1 is SGHNT and CDR2 YYREEE (reference sequence). The CDR3 loop spans 16 amino acids. The CDR3 DNA reads as TGTGCCAGCAGGCGGGGGCCTAGCGGGAGGGCCTATGAGCAGTACTTC. Its protein product is CASRRGPSGRAYEQYF.